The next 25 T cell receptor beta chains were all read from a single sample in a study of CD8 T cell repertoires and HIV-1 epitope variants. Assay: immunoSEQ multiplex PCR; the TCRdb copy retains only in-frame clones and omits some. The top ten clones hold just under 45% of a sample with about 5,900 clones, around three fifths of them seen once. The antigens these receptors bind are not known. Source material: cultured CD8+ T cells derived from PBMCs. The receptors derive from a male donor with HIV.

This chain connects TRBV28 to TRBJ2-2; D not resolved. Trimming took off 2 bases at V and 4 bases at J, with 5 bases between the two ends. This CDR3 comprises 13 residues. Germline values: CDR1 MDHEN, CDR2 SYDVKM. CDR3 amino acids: CASSLTRTGELFF. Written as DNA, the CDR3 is TGTGCCAGCAGTTTAACCCGCACCGGGGAGCTGTTTTTT. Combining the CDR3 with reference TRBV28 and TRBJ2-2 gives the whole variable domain DVKVTQSSRYLVKRTGEKVFLECVQDMDHENMFWYRQDPGLGLRLIYFSYDVKMKEKGDIPEGYSVSREKKERFSLILESASTNQTSMYLCASSLTRTGELFFGEGSRLTVL.

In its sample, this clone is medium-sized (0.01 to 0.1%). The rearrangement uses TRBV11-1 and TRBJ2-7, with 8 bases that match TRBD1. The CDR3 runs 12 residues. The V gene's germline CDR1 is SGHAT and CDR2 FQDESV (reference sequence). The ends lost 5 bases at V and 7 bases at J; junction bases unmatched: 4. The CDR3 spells CASSTTGVEQYF. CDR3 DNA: TGTGCCAGCAGCACGACAGGGGTTGAGCAGTACTTC.

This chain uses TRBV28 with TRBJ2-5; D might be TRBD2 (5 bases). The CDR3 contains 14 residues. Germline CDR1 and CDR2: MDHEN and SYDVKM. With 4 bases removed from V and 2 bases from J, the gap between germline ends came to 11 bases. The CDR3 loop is CASSSRLLQETQYF. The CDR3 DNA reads TGTGCCAGCAGTTCTAGACTATTACAAGAGACCCAGTACTTC.

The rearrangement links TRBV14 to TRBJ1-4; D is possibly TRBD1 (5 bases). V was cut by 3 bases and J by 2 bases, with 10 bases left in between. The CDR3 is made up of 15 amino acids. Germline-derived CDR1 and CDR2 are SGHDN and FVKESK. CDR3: CASSQVRGTNEKLFF. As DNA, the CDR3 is TGTGCCAGCAGCCAGGTCCGGGGCACTAATGAAAAACTGTTTTTT.

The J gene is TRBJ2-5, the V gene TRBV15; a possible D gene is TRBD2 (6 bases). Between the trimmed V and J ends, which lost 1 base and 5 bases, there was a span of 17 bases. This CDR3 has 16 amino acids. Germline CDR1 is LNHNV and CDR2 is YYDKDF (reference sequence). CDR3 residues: CATSRGGSGSLETQYF. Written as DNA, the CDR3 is TGTGCCACCAGCAGAGGGGGTAGCGGAAGCCTCGAGACCCAGTACTTC.

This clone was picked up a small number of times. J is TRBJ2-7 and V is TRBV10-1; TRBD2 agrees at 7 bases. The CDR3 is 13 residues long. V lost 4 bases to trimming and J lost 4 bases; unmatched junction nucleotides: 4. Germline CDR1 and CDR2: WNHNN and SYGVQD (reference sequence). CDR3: CASSGDYFYEQYF. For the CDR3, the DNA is TGCGCCAGCAGTGGGGACTATTTTTACGAGCAGTACTTC.

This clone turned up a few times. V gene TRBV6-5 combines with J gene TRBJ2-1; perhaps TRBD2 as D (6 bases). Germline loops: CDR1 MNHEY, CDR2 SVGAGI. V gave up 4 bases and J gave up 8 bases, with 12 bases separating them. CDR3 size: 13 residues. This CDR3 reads CASSSRDSDEQFF. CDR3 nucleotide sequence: TGTGCCAGCAGTTCCCGGGACTCGGATGAGCAGTTCTTC.

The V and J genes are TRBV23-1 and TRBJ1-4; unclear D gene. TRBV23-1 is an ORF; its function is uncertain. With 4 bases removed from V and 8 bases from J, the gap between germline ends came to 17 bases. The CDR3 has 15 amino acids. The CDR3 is CASSRRGPRYEKLFF. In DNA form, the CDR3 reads TGCGCCAGCAGTCGCCGCGGTCCCCGATACGAAAAACTGTTTTTT.

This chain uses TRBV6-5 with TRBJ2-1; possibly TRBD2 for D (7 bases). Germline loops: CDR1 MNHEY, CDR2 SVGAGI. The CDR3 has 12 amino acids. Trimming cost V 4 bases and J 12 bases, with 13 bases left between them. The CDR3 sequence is CASSLGGGGQFF. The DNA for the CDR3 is TGTGCCAGCAGTTTAGGAGGGGGGGGGCAGTTCTTC.

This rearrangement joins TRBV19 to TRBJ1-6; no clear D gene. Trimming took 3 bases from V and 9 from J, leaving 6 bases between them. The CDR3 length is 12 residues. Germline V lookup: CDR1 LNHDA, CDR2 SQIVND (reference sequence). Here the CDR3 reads CASSMGPSPLHF. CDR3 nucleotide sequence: TGTGCCAGTAGTATGGGCCCTTCACCCCTCCACTTT.

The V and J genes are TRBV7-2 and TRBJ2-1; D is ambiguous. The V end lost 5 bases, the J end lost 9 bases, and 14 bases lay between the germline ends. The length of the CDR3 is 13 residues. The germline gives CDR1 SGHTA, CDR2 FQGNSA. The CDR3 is CASSAFSSGEQFF. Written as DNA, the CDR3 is TGTGCCAGCAGCGCCTTCTCTTCCGGTGAGCAGTTCTTC.

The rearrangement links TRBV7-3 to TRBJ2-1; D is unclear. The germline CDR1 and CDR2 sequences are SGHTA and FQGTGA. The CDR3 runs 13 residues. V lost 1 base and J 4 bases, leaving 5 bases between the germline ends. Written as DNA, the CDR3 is TGTGCCAGCAGCTTAAGTGTGTACAATGAGCAGTTCTTC. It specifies CASSLSVYNEQFF.

As DNA, the CDR3 is TGTGCCAGCAGCGGCCGGGACAGGGGTTTTTATGGCTACACCTTC. Residues: CASSGRDRGFYGYTF. The rearrangement joins TRBV5-4 to TRBJ1-2, with TRBD1 identical over 10 bases. Germline-derived CDR1 and CDR2 are SGHNT and YYREEE (reference sequence). Trimming cost V 4 bases and J 5 bases; bases outside gene matches: 8. CDR3 length: 15 residues.

The CDR3 sequence is CASSLLQQARDGYTF. The CDR3 bases are TGTGCCAGCAGTTTATTGCAGCAGGCCCGAGATGGCTACACCTTC. The V call is TRBV28, the J call TRBJ1-2, with no clear D. CDR3 length equals 15 residues. V lost 1 base to trimming and J lost 6 bases, with 15 bases between them. Germline V gene lookup returns CDR1 MDHEN and CDR2 SYDVKM.

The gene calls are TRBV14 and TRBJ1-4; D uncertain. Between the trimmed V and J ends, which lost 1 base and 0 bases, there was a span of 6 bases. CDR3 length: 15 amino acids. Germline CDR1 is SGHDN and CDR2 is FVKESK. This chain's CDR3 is CASSQGVATNEKLFF. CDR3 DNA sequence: TGTGCCAGCAGCCAAGGGGTGGCAACTAATGAAAAACTGTTTTTT.

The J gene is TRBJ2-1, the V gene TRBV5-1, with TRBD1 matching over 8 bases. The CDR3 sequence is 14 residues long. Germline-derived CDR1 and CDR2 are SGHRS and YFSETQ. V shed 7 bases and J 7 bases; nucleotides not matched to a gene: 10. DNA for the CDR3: TGCGCCAGCGCCGGGGACAGGATCCTAAATGAGCAGTTCTTC. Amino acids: CASAGDRILNEQFF. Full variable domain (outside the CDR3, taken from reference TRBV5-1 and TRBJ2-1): KAGVTQTPRYLIKTRGQQVTLSCSPISGHRSVSWYQQTPGQGLQFLFEYFSETQRNKGNFPGRFSGRQFSNSRSEMNVSTLELGDSALYLCASAGDRILNEQFFGPGTRLTVL.

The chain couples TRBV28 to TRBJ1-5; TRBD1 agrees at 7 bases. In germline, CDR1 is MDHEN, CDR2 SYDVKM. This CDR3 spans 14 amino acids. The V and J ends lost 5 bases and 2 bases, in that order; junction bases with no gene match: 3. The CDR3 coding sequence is TGTGCCAGCAGTCCAGACAGGGGCAATCAGCCCCAGCATTTT. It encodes CASSPDRGNQPQHF.

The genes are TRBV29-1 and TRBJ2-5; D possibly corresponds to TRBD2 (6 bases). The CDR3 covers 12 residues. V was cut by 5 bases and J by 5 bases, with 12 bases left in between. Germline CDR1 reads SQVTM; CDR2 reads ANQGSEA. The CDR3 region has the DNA TGCAGCGTTCTGGGGGGTCCGGAGACCCAGTACTTC. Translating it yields CSVLGGPETQYF. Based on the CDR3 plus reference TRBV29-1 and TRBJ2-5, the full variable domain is SAVISQKPSRDICQRGTSLTIQCQVDSQVTMMFWYRQQPGQSLTLIATANQGSEATYESGFVIDKFPISRPNLTFSTLTVSNMSPEDSSIYLCSVLGGPETQYFGPGTRLLVL.

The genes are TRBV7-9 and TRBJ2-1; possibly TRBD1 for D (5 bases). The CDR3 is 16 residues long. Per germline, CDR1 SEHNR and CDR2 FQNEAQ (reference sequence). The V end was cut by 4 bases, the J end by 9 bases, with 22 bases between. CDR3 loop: CASSSLQDPLVGEQFF. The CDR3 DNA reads TGTGCCAGCAGCTCGTTACAGGACCCTCTCGTCGGTGAGCAGTTCTTC. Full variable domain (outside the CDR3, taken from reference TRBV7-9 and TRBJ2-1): DTGVSQNPRHKITKRGQNVTFRCDPISEHNRLYWYRQTLGQGPEFLTYFQNEAQLEKSRLLSDRFSAERPKGSFSTLEIQRTEQGDSAMYLCASSSLQDPLVGEQFFGPGTRLTVL.

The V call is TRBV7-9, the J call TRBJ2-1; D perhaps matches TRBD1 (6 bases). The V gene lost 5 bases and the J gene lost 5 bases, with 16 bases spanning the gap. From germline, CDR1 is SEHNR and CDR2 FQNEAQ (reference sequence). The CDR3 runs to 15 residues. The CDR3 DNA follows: TGTGCCAGCAGCCTCGGTCAGGGGCTAAACAATGAGCAGTTCTTC. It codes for CASSLGQGLNNEQFF.

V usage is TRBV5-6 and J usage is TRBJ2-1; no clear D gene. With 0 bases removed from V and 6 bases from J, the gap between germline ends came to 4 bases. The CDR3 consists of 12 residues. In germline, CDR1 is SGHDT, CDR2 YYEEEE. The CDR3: CASSLVSNEQFF. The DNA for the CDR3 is TGTGCCAGCAGCTTGGTATCCAATGAGCAGTTCTTC.

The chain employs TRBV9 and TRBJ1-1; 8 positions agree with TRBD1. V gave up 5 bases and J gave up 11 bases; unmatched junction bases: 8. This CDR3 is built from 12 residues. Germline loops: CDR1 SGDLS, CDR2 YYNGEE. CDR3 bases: TGTGCCAGCAGGGAACTACAGGGGGGGGCTTTCTTT. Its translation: CASRELQGGAFF.

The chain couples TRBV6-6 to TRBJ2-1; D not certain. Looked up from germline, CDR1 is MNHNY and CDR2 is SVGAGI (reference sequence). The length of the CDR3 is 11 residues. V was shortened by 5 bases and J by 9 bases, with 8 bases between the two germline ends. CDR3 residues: CASSIQIEQFF. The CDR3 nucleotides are TGTGCCAGCAGTATACAGATTGAGCAGTTCTTC.

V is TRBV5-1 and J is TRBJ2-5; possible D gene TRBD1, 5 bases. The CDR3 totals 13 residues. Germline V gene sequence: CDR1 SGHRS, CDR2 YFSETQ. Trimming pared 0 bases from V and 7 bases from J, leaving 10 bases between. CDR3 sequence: CASSLEGQGTQYF. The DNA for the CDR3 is TGCGCCAGCAGCTTGGAGGGGCAGGGGACCCAGTACTTC. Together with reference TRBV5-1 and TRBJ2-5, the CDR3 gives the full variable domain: KAGVTQTPRYLIKTRGQQVTLSCSPISGHRSVSWYQQTPGQGLQFLFEYFSETQRNKGNFPGRFSGRQFSNSRSEMNVSTLELGDSALYLCASSLEGQGTQYFGPGTRLLVL.

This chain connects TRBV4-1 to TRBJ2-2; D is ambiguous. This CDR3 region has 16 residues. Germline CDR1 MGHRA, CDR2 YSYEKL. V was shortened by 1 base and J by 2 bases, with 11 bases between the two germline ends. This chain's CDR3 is CASSQGDRTNTGELFF. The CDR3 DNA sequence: TGCGCCAGCAGCCAAGGTGATCGTACTAACACCGGGGAGCTGTTTTTT.